Below, one T cell receptor beta chain is given with its context. Its cognate antigen is unknown. The table came from immunoSEQ multiplex PCR; TCRdb's copy has only in-frame clones and leaves some out. The data show about 140,000 clones, roughly 90% seen once. This specimen comes from a study of T cell responses to AZD1222 COVID-19 vaccine. Study-level findings and limits: In all cases, repertoires were sampled only after the peak T cell response. Clonal diversity was possibly underestimated, and the donors were mostly white British, with more females. Among those given AZD1222, only five to seven were seropositive at baseline. Unmutated regions of variants are reportedly targeted by nearly half of spike-specific TCRs.

In germline, CDR1 is SGHTA, CDR2 FQGNSA. Deletions cut 3 bases from V and 6 bases from J, with 9 bases between. This CDR3 has 13 amino acids. The TCR originated in an adult in good health. V usage is TRBV7-2 and J usage is TRBJ2-1; no clear D gene. The input for sequencing was peripheral blood, taken on day 0 of AZD1222 vaccination. CDR3 sequence reads: CASSLSRVNEQFF. In nucleotides, the CDR3 is TGTGCCAGCAGCTTGTCCAGAGTCAATGAGCAGTTCTTC.